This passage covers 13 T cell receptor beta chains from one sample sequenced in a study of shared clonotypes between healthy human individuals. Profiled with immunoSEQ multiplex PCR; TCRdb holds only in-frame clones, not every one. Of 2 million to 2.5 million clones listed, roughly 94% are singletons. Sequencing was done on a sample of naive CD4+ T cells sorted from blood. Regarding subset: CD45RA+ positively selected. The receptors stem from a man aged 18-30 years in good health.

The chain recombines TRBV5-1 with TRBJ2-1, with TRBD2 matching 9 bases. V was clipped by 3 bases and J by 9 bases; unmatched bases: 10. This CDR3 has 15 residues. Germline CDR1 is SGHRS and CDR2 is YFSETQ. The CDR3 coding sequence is TGCGCCAGCAGCTCCATTAGCGGGAGTTCAGCTGAGCAGTTCTTC. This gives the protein CASSSISGSSAEQFF.

CDR3 loop: CASSSRLAGGGGELFF. The CDR3 coding sequence is TGTGCCAGCAGCTCCCGACTAGCGGGAGGAGGCGGGGAGCTGTTTTTT. The chain uses TRBV7-2 and TRBJ2-2, with 13 positions matching TRBD2. The CDR3 has 16 amino acids. J was trimmed by 7 bases and V by 4 bases; bases with no gene match: 6. Germline CDR1 is SGHTA and CDR2 is FQGNSA.

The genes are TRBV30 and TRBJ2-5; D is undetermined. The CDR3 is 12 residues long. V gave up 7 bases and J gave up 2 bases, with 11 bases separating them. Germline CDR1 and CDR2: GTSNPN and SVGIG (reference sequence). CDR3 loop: CAYSTLQETQYF. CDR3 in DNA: TGTGCCTACTCTACCCTACAAGAGACCCAGTACTTC.

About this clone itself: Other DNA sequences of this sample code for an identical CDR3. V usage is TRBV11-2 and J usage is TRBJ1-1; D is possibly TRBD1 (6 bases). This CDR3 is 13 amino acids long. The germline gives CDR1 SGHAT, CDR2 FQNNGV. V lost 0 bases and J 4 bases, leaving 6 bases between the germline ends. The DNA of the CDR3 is TGTGCCAGCAGCTTAGACAGGGGCACTGAAGCTTTCTTT. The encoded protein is CASSLDRGTEAFF.

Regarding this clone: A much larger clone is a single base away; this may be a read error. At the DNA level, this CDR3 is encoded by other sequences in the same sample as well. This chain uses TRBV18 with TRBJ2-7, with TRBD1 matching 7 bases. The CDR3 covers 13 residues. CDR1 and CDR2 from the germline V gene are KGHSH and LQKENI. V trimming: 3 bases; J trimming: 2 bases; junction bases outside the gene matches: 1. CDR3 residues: CASSPGTAYEQYF. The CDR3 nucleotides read TGTGCCAGCTCACCGGGGACAGCCTACGAGCAGTACTTC. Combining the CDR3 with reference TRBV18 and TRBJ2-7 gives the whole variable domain NAGVMQNPRHLVRRRGQEARLRCSPMKGHSHVYWYRQLPEEGLKFMVYLQKENIIDESGMPKERFSAEFPKEGPSILRIQQVVRGDSAAYFCASSPGTAYEQYFGPGTRLTVT.

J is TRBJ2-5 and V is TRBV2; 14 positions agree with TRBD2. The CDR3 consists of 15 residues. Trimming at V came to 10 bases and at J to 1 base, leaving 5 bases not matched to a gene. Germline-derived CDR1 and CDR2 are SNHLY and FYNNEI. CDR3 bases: TGTGCCACCCTCGGACTAGCGGGGGGCCAAGAGACCCAGTACTTC. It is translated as CATLGLAGGQETQYF.

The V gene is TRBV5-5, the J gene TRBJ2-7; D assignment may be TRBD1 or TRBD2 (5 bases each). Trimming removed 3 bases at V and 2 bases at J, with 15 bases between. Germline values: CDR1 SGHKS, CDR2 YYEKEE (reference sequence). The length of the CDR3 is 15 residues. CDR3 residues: CASSYPGTEAYEQYF. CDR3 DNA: TGTGCCAGCAGCTACCCCGGGACGGAAGCCTACGAGCAGTACTTC.

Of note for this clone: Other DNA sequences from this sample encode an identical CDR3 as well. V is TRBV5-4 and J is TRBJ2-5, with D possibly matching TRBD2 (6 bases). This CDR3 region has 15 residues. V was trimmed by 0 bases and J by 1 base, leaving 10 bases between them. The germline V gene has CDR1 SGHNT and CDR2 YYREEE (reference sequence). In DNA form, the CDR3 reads TGTGCCAGCAGCTTGGCGCAGGGACTCCAAGAGACCCAGTACTTC. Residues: CASSLAQGLQETQYF.

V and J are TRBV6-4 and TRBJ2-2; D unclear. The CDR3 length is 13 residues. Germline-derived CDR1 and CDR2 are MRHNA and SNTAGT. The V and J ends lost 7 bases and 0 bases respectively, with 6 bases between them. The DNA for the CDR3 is TGTGCCAGCACTAATACGAACACCGGGGAGCTGTTTTTT. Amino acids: CASTNTNTGELFF.

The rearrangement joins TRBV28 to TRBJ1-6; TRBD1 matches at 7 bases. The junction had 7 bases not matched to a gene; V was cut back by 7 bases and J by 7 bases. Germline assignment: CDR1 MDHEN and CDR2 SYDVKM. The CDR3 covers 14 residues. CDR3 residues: CASTRGTVNSPLHF. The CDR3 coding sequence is TGTGCCAGCACTCGAGGGACAGTAAATTCACCCCTCCACTTT.

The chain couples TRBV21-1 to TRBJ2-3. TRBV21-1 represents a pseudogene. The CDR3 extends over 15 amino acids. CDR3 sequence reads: CASGVPGRTTDTQYF. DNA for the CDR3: TGTGCCAGCGGGGTTCCAGGTAGGACCACAGATACGCAGTATTTT.

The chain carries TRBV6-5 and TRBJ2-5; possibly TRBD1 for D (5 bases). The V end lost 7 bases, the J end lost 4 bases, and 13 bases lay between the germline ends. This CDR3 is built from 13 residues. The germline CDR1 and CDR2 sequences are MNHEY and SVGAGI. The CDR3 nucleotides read TGTGCCAGCAAGGACATCAAAAGAGAGACCCAGTACTTC. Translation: CASKDIKRETQYF.

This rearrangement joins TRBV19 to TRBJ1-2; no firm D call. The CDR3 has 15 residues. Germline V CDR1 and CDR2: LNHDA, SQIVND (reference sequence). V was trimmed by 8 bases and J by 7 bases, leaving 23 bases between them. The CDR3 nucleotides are TGTGCCAGTGGGCAGGACCCTCCCTTGCTATCTGGCTACACCTTC. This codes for CASGQDPPLLSGYTF.